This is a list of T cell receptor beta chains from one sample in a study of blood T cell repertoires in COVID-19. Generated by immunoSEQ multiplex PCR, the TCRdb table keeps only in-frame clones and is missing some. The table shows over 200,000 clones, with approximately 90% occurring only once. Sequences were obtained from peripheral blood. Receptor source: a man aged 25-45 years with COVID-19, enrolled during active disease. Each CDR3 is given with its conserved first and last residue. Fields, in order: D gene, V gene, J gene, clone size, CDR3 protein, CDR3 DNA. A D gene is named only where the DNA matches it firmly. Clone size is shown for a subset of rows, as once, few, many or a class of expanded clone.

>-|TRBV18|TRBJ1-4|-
CASSPPSGNPGEKLFF
TGTGCCAGCTCACCACCGTCGGGGAATCCTGGCGAAAAACTGTTTTTT
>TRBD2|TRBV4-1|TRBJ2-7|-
CASSQASGDYEQYF
TGCGCCAGCAGCCAAGCTAGCGGGGACTACGAGCAGTACTTC
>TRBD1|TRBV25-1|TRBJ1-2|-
CASSGMDRGDYGYTF
TGTGCCAGCAGTGGAATGGACAGGGGGGACTATGGCTACACCTTC
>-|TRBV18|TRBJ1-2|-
CASSTGLVFYGYTF
TGTGCCAGCTCCACAGGCCTCGTTTTCTATGGCTACACCTTC
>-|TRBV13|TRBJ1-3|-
CASSLTTTPGSAGTIYF
TGTGCCAGCAGCCTGACAACAACGCCGGGGTCTGCGGGGACCATATATTTT
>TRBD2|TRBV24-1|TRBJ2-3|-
CATSDAGEGTDTQYF
TGTGCCACCAGTGATGCGGGGGAGGGCACAGATACGCAGTATTTT
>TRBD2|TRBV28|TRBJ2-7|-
CASSFPLGTSGRLYF
TGTGCCAGCAGTTTCCCCCTCGGGACTAGCGGGAGATTATACTTC
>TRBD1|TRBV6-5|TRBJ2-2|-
CASSLRQGADTGELFF
TGTGCCAGCAGTTTGAGACAGGGGGCTGACACCGGGGAGCTGTTTTTT
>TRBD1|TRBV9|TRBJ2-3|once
CASSATGTAWSTDTQYF
TGTGCCAGCAGCGCAACCGGGACAGCTTGGAGCACAGATACGCAGTATTTT
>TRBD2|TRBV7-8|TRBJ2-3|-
CASSITSGRRRDTQYF
TGTGCCAGCAGCATAACTAGCGGGAGGCGCCGCGATACGCAGTATTTT
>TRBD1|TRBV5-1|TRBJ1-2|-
CASSLGGPGQGEGYTF
TGCGCCAGCAGCTTGGGAGGCCCGGGACAGGGGGAAGGCTACACCTTC
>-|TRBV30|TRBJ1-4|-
CAWSPGIREKLFF
TGTGCCTGGAGTCCGGGAATAAGGGAAAAACTGTTTTTT
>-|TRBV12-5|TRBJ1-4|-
CASGSTGINEKLFF
TGTGCTAGTGGTTCCACAGGAATTAATGAAAAACTGTTTTTT
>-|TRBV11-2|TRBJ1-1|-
CASSTPGLIEAFF
TGTGCCAGCAGCACGCCGGGTCTCATTGAAGCTTTCTTT
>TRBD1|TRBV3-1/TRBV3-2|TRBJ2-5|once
CASSRGTGQETQYF
TGTGCCAGCAGCCGGGGGACAGGGCAAGAGACCCAGTACTTC
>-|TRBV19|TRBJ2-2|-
CASSISGNRGTGELFF
TGTGCCAGTAGTATTAGCGGGAACAGGGGAACCGGGGAGCTGTTTTTT
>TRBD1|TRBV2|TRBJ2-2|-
CASSPDRVTGELFF
TGTGCCAGCAGTCCGGACAGGGTGACCGGGGAGCTGTTTTTT